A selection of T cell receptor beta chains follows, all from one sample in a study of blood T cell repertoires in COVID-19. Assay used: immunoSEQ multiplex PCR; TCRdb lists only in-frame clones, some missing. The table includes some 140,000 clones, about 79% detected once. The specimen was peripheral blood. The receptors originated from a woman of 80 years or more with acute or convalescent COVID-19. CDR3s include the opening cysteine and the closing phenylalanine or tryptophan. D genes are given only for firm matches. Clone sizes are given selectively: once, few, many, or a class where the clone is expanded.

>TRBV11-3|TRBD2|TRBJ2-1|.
TGTGCCAGCAGCTTCGGGACTAGCGGGGGGGAGCAGTTCTTC
CASSFGTSGGEQFF
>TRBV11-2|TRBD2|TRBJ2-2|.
TGTGCCAGCAGCTTTAGCGGGGTGCGGGGGCGCGGGGAGCTGTTTTTT
CASSFSGVRGRGELFF
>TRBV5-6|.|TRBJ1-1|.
TGTGCCAGCAGCCCAACACACATGAACACTGAAGCTTTCTTT
CASSPTHMNTEAFF
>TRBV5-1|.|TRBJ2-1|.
TGCGCCAGCAGCTTGGATGTTGGGCAGGGTAATGAGCAGTTCTTC
CASSLDVGQGNEQFF
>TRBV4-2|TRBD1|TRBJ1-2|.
TGTGCCAGCAGCCTGGACAGGTCGGCAGGCTACACCTTC
CASSLDRSAGYTF
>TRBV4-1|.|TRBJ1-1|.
TGCGCCAGCAGCCAAGTCTGGGGGGACACTGAAGCTTTCTTT
CASSQVWGDTEAFF
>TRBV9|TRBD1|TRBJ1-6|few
TGTGCCAGCAGCGTGAATGACAGGGGTTGGTCACCCCTCCACTTT
CASSVNDRGWSPLHF
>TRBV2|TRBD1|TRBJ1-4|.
TGTGCCAGCAAAGACCCCCGGGAGCAGGGGGCCGATAATGAAAAACTGTTTTTT
CASKDPREQGADNEKLFF
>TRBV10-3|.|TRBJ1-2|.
TGTGCCATCAGTTATACAGGAGCTAACTATGGCTACACCTTC
CAISYTGANYGYTF
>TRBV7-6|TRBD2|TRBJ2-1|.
TGTGCCAGCAGCCCGACTAGCGGGGGGGGGTATGAGCAGTTCTTC
CASSPTSGGGYEQFF
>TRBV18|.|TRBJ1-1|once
TGTGCCAGCTCACCCCCAAGCCACACTGAAGCTTTCTTT
CASSPPSHTEAFF
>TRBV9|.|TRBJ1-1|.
TGTGCCAGCAGCCCTCGGGGGGGGAACGGGATTGAAGCTTTCTTT
CASSPRGGNGIEAFF
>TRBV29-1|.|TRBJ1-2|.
TGCAGCGTTGATTCAGGATACTATGGCTACACCTTC
CSVDSGYYGYTF
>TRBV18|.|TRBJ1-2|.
TGTGCCAGCTCGCTAGACAGAGAGTATGGCTACACCTTC
CASSLDREYGYTF
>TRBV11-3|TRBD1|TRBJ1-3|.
TGTGCCAGCAGCCCGGGGACAGGCAGAACCTCTGGAAACACCATATATTTT
CASSPGTGRTSGNTIYF
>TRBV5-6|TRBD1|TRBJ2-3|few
TGTGCCAGCAGCTTGCAGGACAGGGTGGTGGATACGCAGTATTTT
CASSLQDRVVDTQYF
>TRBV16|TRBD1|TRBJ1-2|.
TGTGCCAGCAGCCAATCGGGCCAGGGGGAAAGCGGCTACACCTTC
CASSQSGQGESGYTF
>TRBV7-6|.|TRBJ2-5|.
TGTGCCAGCAGCTCCCCGAAAAGCGGAGAGACCCAGTACTTC
CASSSPKSGETQYF
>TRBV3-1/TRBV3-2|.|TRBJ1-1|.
TGTGCCAGCAGCTTCGAGTACAGGGTCGGAACTGAAGCTTTCTTT
CASSFEYRVGTEAFF
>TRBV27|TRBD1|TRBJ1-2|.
TGTGCCAGCAGTTTATCCGTGGGGACAGGGAGAATTGGCTATGGCTACACCTTC
CASSLSVGTGRIGYGYTF
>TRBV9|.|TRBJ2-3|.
TGTGCCAGCAGCGTAGCATCCACAGATACGCAGTATTTT
CASSVASTDTQYF
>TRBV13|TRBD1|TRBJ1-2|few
TGTGCCAGCAGCCCTGACAGGGGTAGGGGCCGCTATGGCTACACCTTC
CASSPDRGRGRYGYTF
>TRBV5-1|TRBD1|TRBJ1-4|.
TGCGCCAGCAGGGGCGGGACAGGGCCGTACGAAAAACTGTTTTTT
CASRGGTGPYEKLFF
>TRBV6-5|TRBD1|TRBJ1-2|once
TGTGCCAGCAGTTACTCGAAGACAGGGGGCGGGTATGGCTACACCTTC
CASSYSKTGGGYGYTF
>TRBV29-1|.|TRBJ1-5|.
TGCAGCGTTCAGGGCGGAAATCAGCCCCAGCATTTT
CSVQGGNQPQHF
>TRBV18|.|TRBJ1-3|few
TGTGCCAGCTCCCCTGGGGGGAATGGAAACACCATATATTTT
CASSPGGNGNTIYF
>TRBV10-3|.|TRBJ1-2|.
TGTGCCATCAAGTGGGGGGTTAACTATGGCTACACCTTC
CAIKWGVNYGYTF
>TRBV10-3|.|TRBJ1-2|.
TGTGCCATCAGTGATCCAGCGGGGGAAGGTGGCTACACCTTC
CAISDPAGEGGYTF
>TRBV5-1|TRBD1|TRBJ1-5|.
TGCGCCAGCAGCTTGGGGACAGGAGGAAATCAGCCCCAGCATTTT
CASSLGTGGNQPQHF
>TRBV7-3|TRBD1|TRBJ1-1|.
TGTGCCAGCAGCGCCCAGCCAGGGGGTGACACTGAAGCTTTCTTT
CASSAQPGGDTEAFF
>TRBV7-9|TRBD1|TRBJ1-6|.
TGTGCCAGCAGCCTACCTAGACAGGGTTCACCCCTCCACTTT
CASSLPRQGSPLHF
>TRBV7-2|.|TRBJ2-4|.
TGTGCCAGCAGCTTAGATAGACAATCGGTTCAGTACTTC
CASSLDRQSVQYF
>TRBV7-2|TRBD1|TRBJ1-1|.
TGTGCCAGCAGCTTACAGGGGGCCACTGAAGCTTTCTTT
CASSLQGATEAFF
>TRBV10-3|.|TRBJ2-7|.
TGTGCCATCAGTGAGCTGCGCGAGCAGTACTTC
CAISELREQYF
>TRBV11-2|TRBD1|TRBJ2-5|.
TGTGCCAGCAGCCGGGGGCAGGGGGCGTTGAGGGGCCAAGAGACCCAGTACTTC
CASSRGQGALRGQETQYF
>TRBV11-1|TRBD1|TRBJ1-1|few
TGTGCCAGCAGCACCCGACAGGGGGACACTGAAGCTTTCTTT
CASSTRQGDTEAFF
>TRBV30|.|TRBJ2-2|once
TGTGCCGGGGGATTGACAGGCTTGAACACCGGGGAGCTGTTTTTT
CAGGLTGLNTGELFF
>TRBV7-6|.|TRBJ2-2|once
TGTGCCAGCAGCCCTCAAATAGGGGCGAACACCGGGGAGCTGTTTTTT
CASSPQIGANTGELFF
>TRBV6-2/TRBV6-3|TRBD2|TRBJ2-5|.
TGTGCCAGCAGTTACTCGCTAGCGGGGGGCCCCCGGACCCAGTACTTC
CASSYSLAGGPRTQYF
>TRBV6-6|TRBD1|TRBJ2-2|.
TGTGCCAGCAGTTCGGGACAGACGAACACCGGGGAGCTGTTTTTT
CASSSGQTNTGELFF
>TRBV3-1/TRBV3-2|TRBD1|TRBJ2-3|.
TGTGCCAGCAGCCAAGGGACAGGGGCGGCAGATACGCAGTATTTT
CASSQGTGAADTQYF
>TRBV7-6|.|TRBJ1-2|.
TGTGCCAGCAGCTTAGGCCCCGCCGGGGATCCTAACTATGGCTACACCTTC
CASSLGPAGDPNYGYTF
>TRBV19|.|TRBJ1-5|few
TGTGCCAGTAGTATGGTCAGAAGGGGCAGCCCCCTGAATCAGCCCCAGCATTTT
CASSMVRRGSPLNQPQHF
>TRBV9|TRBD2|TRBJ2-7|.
TGTGCCAGCAGCGTGTTAGCGGGCGGGAGCTACGAGCAGTACTTC
CASSVLAGGSYEQYF
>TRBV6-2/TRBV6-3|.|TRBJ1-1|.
TGTGCCAGCAGTCTTGTTACGGGGATGGGGAAGAACACTGAAGCTTTCTTT
CASSLVTGMGKNTEAFF
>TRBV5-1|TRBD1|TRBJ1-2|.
TGCGCCAGCAGCTTGACCGGGACAGGGTTAGGCTACACCTTC
CASSLTGTGLGYTF
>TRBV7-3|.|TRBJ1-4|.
TGTGCCAGCAAAGGACTAGGTAATGAAAAACTGTTTTTT
CASKGLGNEKLFF
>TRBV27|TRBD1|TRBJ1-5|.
TGTGCCAGCAGTCCGGGACAGGGAATCAATCAGCCCCAGCATTTT
CASSPGQGINQPQHF
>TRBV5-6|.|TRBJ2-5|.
TGTGCCAGCAGCTTGCCTGGTACGGGTTTCACGGAGACCCAGTACTTC
CASSLPGTGFTETQYF
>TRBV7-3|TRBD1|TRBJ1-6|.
TGTGCCAGCAGCTTATTCTCGCCCGGGACAGGGGGAGATAATTCACCCCTCCACTTT
CASSLFSPGTGGDNSPLHF
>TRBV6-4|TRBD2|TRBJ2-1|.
TGTGCCAGCAGCCAGCAGACTAGCGGGGGGGCAGGCGAGCAGTTCTTC
CASSQQTSGGAGEQFF
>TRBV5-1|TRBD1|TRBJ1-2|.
TGCGCCAGCAGCCCCCTTGGACAGGGGGCTTATGGCTACACCTTC
CASSPLGQGAYGYTF
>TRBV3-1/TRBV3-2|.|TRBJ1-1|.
TGTGCCAGCAGCCAAGATTTAGGCAGGGTGAACACTGAAGCTTTCTTT
CASSQDLGRVNTEAFF
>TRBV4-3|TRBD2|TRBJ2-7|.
TGCGCCAGCAGCCAAGTGGGGGGGATCCACGAGCAGTACTTC
CASSQVGGIHEQYF
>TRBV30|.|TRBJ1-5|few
TGTGCCTGGAGTGTAGGAGACGATCAGCCCCAGCATTTT
CAWSVGDDQPQHF
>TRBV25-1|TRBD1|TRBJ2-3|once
TGTGCCAGCAGCCTTAGGTCAGGGGGTGTTTGGGCAGATACGCAGTATTTT
CASSLRSGGVWADTQYF
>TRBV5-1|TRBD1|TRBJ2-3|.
TGCGCCAGCAGCTCCGGACAGGGATCGACAGATACGCAGTATTTT
CASSSGQGSTDTQYF
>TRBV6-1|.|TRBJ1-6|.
TGTGCCAGCAGTGAAAACCAGGGGTATTCACCCCTCCACTTT
CASSENQGYSPLHF
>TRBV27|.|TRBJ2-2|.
TGTGCCAGCAGTTTTAGTCCCGGGGAGCTGTTTTTT
CASSFSPGELFF